These T cell receptor beta chains were read from a single sample in a study of control samples from healthy donors and cancer patients. The repertoire was sequenced with immunoSEQ multiplex PCR; TCRdb's copy has only in-frame clones and lacks some. The data contain tens of thousands of clones, about four fifths of them seen just once; the ten biggest clones take up under 40%. Sequences were obtained from PBMCs. These receptors all come from a man aged 65 to 79 with lung cancer. Each CDR3 is given with its conserved first and last residue. A D gene is named only where the DNA matches it firmly. Where a row states a size, it is once, few, many or the class of an expanded clone; other rows omit it.

CDR3 protein | CDR3 DNA | V gene | clone size | D gene | J gene
CASSQDVGGSAKNIQYF | TGCGCCAGCAGCCAAGATGTGGGGGGATCAGCCAAAAACATTCAGTACTTC | TRBV4-3 | - | - | TRBJ2-4
CASSDPGQGASKTQYF | TGTGCCAGCAGCGATCCGGGACAGGGGGCATCAAAGACCCAGTACTTC | TRBV2 | - | TRBD1 | TRBJ2-5
CATRWGGAAKGIYF | TGTGCCACCCGCTGGGGGGGAGCGGCGAAGGGCATATATTTT | TRBV28 | - | - | TRBJ1-3
CASRYGTGFYNQPQHF | TGTGCCAGTAGATACGGGACAGGGTTCTACAATCAGCCCCAGCATTTT | TRBV19 | - | TRBD1 | TRBJ1-5
CASRPDGGNIQYF | TGTGCCAGCAGGCCAGACGGGGGGAACATTCAGTACTTC | TRBV6-4 | - | TRBD2 | TRBJ2-4
CASSRGGGTYNEQFF | TGTGCCAGCTCACGAGGAGGGGGGACCTACAATGAGCAGTTCTTC | TRBV18 | - | - | TRBJ2-1
CASSDSSLGTEAFF | TGTGCCAGCAGTGACTCGAGTCTGGGCACTGAAGCTTTCTTT | TRBV6-4 | - | - | TRBJ1-1
CAWNGGRYGYTF | TGTGCCTGGAACGGGGGACGCTATGGCTACACCTTC | TRBV30 | - | - | TRBJ1-2
CASSVDRGLISYEQYF | TGTGCCAGCAGCGTAGACAGGGGACTCATCTCCTACGAGCAGTACTTC | TRBV7-9 | - | TRBD1 | TRBJ2-7
CASSLARTDYGYTF | TGTGCCAGCAGCTTAGCGCGGACGGACTATGGCTACACCTTC | TRBV7-2 | - | - | TRBJ1-2
CSGGDYSKNEQFF | TGCAGCGGCGGGGACTATAGTAAAAATGAGCAGTTCTTC | TRBV29-1 | - | TRBD2 | TRBJ2-1
CASSYSGGRAQYF | TGTGCCAGCAGTTACTCCGGGGGGCGGGCGCAGTATTTT | TRBV6-2/TRBV6-3 | - | - | TRBJ2-3
CASSGLGETQYF | TGTGCCAGCTCAGGGTTAGGGGAGACCCAGTACTTC | TRBV12-3/TRBV12-4 | - | - | TRBJ2-5
CASSSQVVGTEAFF | TGTGCCAGCAGCTCACAGGTTGTCGGCACTGAAGCTTTCTTT | TRBV7-3 | - | - | TRBJ1-1
CASSQGWDPDQPQHF | TGCGCCAGCAGCCAAGGTTGGGACCCGGATCAGCCCCAGCATTTT | TRBV4-1 | - | - | TRBJ1-5
CASSPRTSGAQETQYF | TGTGCCAGCAGTCCACGGACTAGCGGGGCCCAAGAGACCCAGTACTTC | TRBV27 | - | TRBD2 | TRBJ2-5
CASSPQGGGNSYEQYF | TGCGCCAGCAGTCCCCAGGGGGGGGGAAATTCCTACGAGCAGTACTTC | TRBV4-1 | - | - | TRBJ2-7
CASSLKQQETQYF | TGTGCCAGCAGCTTGAAGCAGCAAGAGACCCAGTACTTC | TRBV5-5 | - | - | TRBJ2-5
CATSDHQGWETQYF | TGTGCCACCAGTGATCACCAGGGATGGGAGACCCAGTACTTC | TRBV24-1 | - | - | TRBJ2-5
CASSLEGTSYEQYF | TGTGCCAGCAGCTTAGAGGGGACTTCCTACGAGCAGTACTTC | TRBV7-3 | - | - | TRBJ2-7
CASSQERGSSYEQYF | TGCGCCAGCAGCCAAGAACGAGGCAGCTCCTACGAGCAGTACTTC | TRBV4-1 | - | - | TRBJ2-7
CATSDKGAVSYTF | TGTGCCACCAGTGATAAGGGGGCGGTTAGCTACACCTTC | TRBV24-1 | - | TRBD1 | TRBJ1-2
CASSSRQLNQPQHF | TGTGCCAGCAGCTCCCGCCAGCTCAATCAGCCCCAGCATTTT | TRBV7-2 | - | - | TRBJ1-5
CASRGGRWGEQFF | TGTGCCAGCAGAGGGGGGCGGTGGGGTGAGCAGTTCTTC | TRBV6-5 | - | - | TRBJ2-1
CASSYYVGISYEQYF | TGTGCCAGCAGTTACTATGTAGGGATCTCCTACGAGCAGTACTTC | TRBV6-2/TRBV6-3 | - | - | TRBJ2-7
CASSLAQLAGSSTDTQYF | TGTGCCAGCAGCTTAGCGCAATTAGCGGGCTCTAGCACAGATACGCAGTATTTT | TRBV7-6 | - | TRBD2 | TRBJ2-3
CASSTTGSTGELFF | TGTGCCAGCTCAACCACCGGTTCCACCGGGGAGCTGTTTTTT | TRBV18 | - | - | TRBJ2-2
CASSPTGGSGELFF | TGTGCCAGCAGCCCGACAGGGGGCTCAGGGGAGCTGTTTTTT | TRBV7-3 | - | TRBD1 | TRBJ2-2
CASSPGQGGDTQYF | TGTGCCAGCAGTCCGGGACAGGGTGGAGATACGCAGTATTTT | TRBV28 | - | TRBD1 | TRBJ2-3
CAWSIGTYEQYF | TGTGCCTGGAGTATTGGGACATACGAGCAGTACTTC | TRBV30 | few | - | TRBJ2-7
CASRTGAGNTIYF | TGTGCCAGCAGGACAGGGGCGGGAAACACCATATATTTT | TRBV3-1/TRBV3-2 | many | TRBD1 | TRBJ1-3
CASSQGGSGGYQPQHF | TGCGCCAGCAGCCAAGGGGGGAGCGGTGGGTATCAGCCCCAGCATTTT | TRBV4-1 | - | - | TRBJ1-5
CASSIQMQGAYEQFF | TGTGCCAGTAGTATTCAGATGCAGGGGGCGTATGAGCAGTTCTTC | TRBV19 | - | TRBD1 | TRBJ2-1
CATSGATGGGDTEAFF | TGTGCCACCAGCGGAGCCACAGGGGGAGGTGACACTGAAGCTTTCTTT | TRBV15 | - | TRBD1 | TRBJ1-1
CASSLQTGHYGYTF | TGTGCCAGCAGCCTCCAGACAGGGCACTATGGCTACACCTTC | TRBV16 | - | TRBD1 | TRBJ1-2
CASSLHSGGESKQYF | TGTGCCAGCAGCCTACACAGCGGGGGGGAATCTAAGCAGTACTTC | TRBV28 | - | TRBD2 | TRBJ2-7
CASSLGTQNGYTF | TGTGCCAGCAGCTTAGGGACACAAAATGGCTACACCTTC | TRBV7-2 | - | - | TRBJ1-2
CASSQDHRREETQYF | TGTGCCAGCAGCCAAGATCACAGGAGGGAAGAGACCCAGTACTTC | TRBV14 | - | - | TRBJ2-5
CAWSHLAGGTDTQYF | TGTGCCTGGAGTCATCTAGCGGGGGGGACAGATACGCAGTATTTT | TRBV30 | few | TRBD2 | TRBJ2-3
CASSEGQANQPQHF | TGTGCCAGCAGCGAAGGACAGGCCAATCAGCCCCAGCATTTT | TRBV7-6 | - | TRBD1 | TRBJ1-5
CASSQGTLLAGPYNEQFF | TGTGCCAGCAGCCAAGGGACCCTCCTAGCGGGGCCCTACAATGAGCAGTTCTTC | TRBV3-1/TRBV3-2 | once | TRBD2 | TRBJ2-1
CASSLQDNQPQHF | TGTGCCAGCAGTTTACAGGATAATCAGCCCCAGCATTTT | TRBV12-3/TRBV12-4 | - | - | TRBJ1-5